This TCR beta chain stems from a study of PD-1 blockade in classical Hodgkin lymphoma. TCRdb's table, derived via immunoSEQ multiplex PCR, lists solely in-frame clones and lacks some. The sample records approximately 47,000 clones, approximately 90% being singletons. As to time point: newly diagnosed, previously untreated cHL patient sample. Concerning this clone: Its antigen is not identified.

Study findings and constraints: Reports described newly diagnosed patients as having lower baseline TCR diversity than healthy donors.

The receptor comes from a human donor with classical Hodgkin lymphoma. Sequencing was performed on peripheral blood mononuclear cells (PBMCs).

The CDR3 sequence: CASSLTGGRDTQYF. The CDR3 DNA is TGTGCCAGCAGCTTAACAGGCGGGCGGGATACGCAGTATTTT. The V gene is TRBV7-6, the J gene TRBJ2-3, with D perhaps matching TRBD1 or TRBD2 (5 bases each). Between the trimmed V and J ends, which lost 2 bases and 6 bases, there was a span of 12 bases. The germline gives CDR1 SGHVS, CDR2 FNYEAQ. This CDR3 contains 14 residues.